The 24 T cell receptor beta chains in this list originate from one sample, sequenced in a study of blood T cells in healthy people across ages. A second PCR, run for about 7 to 12 cycles, used a sample-barcoded 5' primer plus a J-beta primer mix. MiXCR, run by TCRdb on the 5' RACE reads, gives a single entry per CDR3 protein. The sample comprises roughly 1,300,000 distinct CDR3 sequences, 59% of which are singletons, and 6.5% to 8.5% rests with the top ten. The material sequenced was blood. The source of these receptors is a man between 18 and 29 years old in good health.

The V and J genes are TRBV9 and TRBJ2-5, with 9 nucleotides matching TRBD2. J was trimmed by 1 base and V by 0 bases; bases with no gene match: 10. This CDR3 is built from 18 residues. Germline values: CDR1 SGDLS, CDR2 YYNGEE. CDR3 nucleotide sequence: TGTGCCAGCAGCGTAGGGGCCGATCTAGCGGGAATCCAAGAGACCCAGTACTTC. Its protein product is CASSVGADLAGIQETQYF.

This clonotype was seen a handful of times. J is TRBJ2-4 and V is TRBV7-9, with D possibly TRBD1 on 5 matching bases. TRBJ2-7 matches the DNA end more closely, so the J call is doubtful. CDR3 length: 14 amino acids. CDR1 SEHNR and CDR2 FQNEAQ come from the germline V gene (reference sequence). The CDR3 here is CASSSTLDSYEQYF. The CDR3 region has the DNA TGTGCCAGCAGCTCCACCCTAGACAGCTACGAGCAGTACTTC.

The genes are TRBV3-1 and TRBJ2-7, with a possible D match to TRBD1 (6 bases). From germline, CDR1 is LGHDT and CDR2 YNNKEL (reference sequence). CDR3 size: 12 residues. V lost 4 bases and J lost 5, with 9 bases in between. The CDR3 loop reads CASSPGQNEQYF. The CDR3 nucleotides read TGTGCCAGCAGCCCCGGACAGAACGAGCAGTACTTC.

This chain connects TRBV9 to TRBJ2-5, with D perhaps TRBD2 (7 bases). Germline loops: CDR1 SGDLS, CDR2 YYNGEE. The CDR3 length is 16 residues. Trimming took off 3 bases at V and 0 bases at J, with 15 bases between the two ends. CDR3 nucleotides: TGTGCCAGCAGCGGGACGGGGGGCGGGTACCAAGAGACCCAGTACTTC. Protein sequence: CASSGTGGGYQETQYF.

This chain links TRBV5-1 with TRBJ1-4; perhaps TRBD1 as D (6 bases). CDR1 is SGHRS and CDR2 is YFSETQ in the germline V gene. This CDR3 is 14 amino acids long. The V gene lost 0 bases and the J gene lost 8 bases, with 11 bases spanning the gap. CDR3 amino acids: CASSLGQVREKLFF. The CDR3 DNA sequence: TGCGCCAGCAGCTTGGGACAGGTTCGCGAAAAACTGTTTTTT.

This clonotype was observed many times. This chain uses TRBV6-4 with TRBJ2-1; 7 bases are shared with TRBD2. The CDR3 runs 14 residues. Germline assignment: CDR1 MRHNA and CDR2 SNTAGT. V was clipped by 6 bases and J by 7 bases; unmatched bases: 9. The CDR3 DNA reads as TGTGCCAGCAGCCCACTTTTGGGGGGGAATGAGCAGTTCTTC. It translates to CASSPLLGGNEQFF.

Comments on this clonotype: One end of the junction does not line up with germline, which may come from a read error. V gene TRBV5-1 combines with J gene TRBJ1-2, with D unresolved. The CDR3 extends over 13 amino acids. The germline V gene has CDR1 SGHRS and CDR2 YFSETQ. The CDR3 loop reads CARSLDGHYGYTF. In nucleotides, the CDR3 is TGCGCCCGCAGCTTGGACGGCCACTATGGCTACACCTTC.

The gene calls are TRBV10-3 and TRBJ2-5, with D maybe TRBD1 (5 bases). The CDR3 sequence is 16 residues long. Germline CDR1 reads ENHRY; CDR2 reads SYGVKD. V gave up 0 bases and J gave up 11 bases, with 22 bases separating them. CDR3 DNA sequence: TGTGCCATCAGTGAGTCAAGAGACAGAGCCACCTTCGGGCAGTACTTC. Amino acids: CAISESRDRATFGQYF.

The J gene is TRBJ1-5, the V gene TRBV7-9; D unclear. The CDR3 totals 12 residues. V dropped 7 bases and J dropped 6 bases, with 10 bases sitting between them. Germline V CDR1 and CDR2: SEHNR, FQNEAQ (reference sequence). This CDR3 reads CASTLEGQPQHF. Written as DNA, the CDR3 is TGTGCCAGCACCCTAGAGGGTCAGCCCCAGCATTTT.

The gene calls are TRBV4-1 and TRBJ2-6; 9 nucleotides agree with TRBD1. V shed 1 base, J shed 0 bases, and the junction held 7 bases outside the gene matches. Germline loops: CDR1 MGHRA, CDR2 YSYEKL. The CDR3 extends over 19 amino acids. The CDR3 spells CASSQGGTGKFSGANVLTF. The CDR3 coding sequence is TGCGCCAGCAGCCAAGGGGGGACAGGGAAATTCTCTGGGGCCAACGTCCTGACTTTC.

Concerning this clonotype: Relative to the germline gene, one junction end is altered; a read error may explain this. The chain uses TRBV7-2 and TRBJ2-3; D call uncertain. The CDR3 sequence is 18 residues long. Germline CDR1 SGHTA, CDR2 FQGNSA. The CDR3 bases are TGTGCCAGCAGCGTAGCTCCCCTTTTTCTAGGTATTGAGGATACGCAGTATTTT. Its translation is CASSVAPLFLGIEDTQYF.

This chain joins TRBV4-3 and TRBJ2-1; a possible D gene is TRBD1 (6 bases). V lost 0 bases, J lost 2 bases, and 11 bases lay in between. The CDR3 has 16 residues. Per germline, CDR1 LGHNA and CDR2 YSLEER. In nucleotides, the CDR3 is TGCGCCAGCAGCCAAGAGCACGGGGACACCTACAATGAGCAGTTCTTC. Translating gives CASSQEHGDTYNEQFF.

This clonotype was observed a handful of times. This chain joins TRBV27 and TRBJ2-1; the D gene is possibly TRBD2 (5 bases). V gave up 6 bases and J gave up 7 bases, with 10 bases separating them. Germline-derived CDR1 and CDR2 are MNHEY and SMNVEV (reference sequence). This CDR3 contains 12 residues. The CDR3 nucleotides are TGTGCCAGCAGCCATACGGGGAATGAGCAGTTCTTC. It encodes CASSHTGNEQFF.

This clonotype was recorded a few times. This rearrangement joins TRBV11-2 to TRBJ2-1; either TRBD1 or TRBD2 may fit D (6 bases each). CDR3 size: 15 residues. V was cut by 1 base and J by 7 bases, with 14 bases left in between. Per germline, CDR1 SGHAT and CDR2 FQNNGV. The CDR3 region is CASSLVGGARNEQFF. Here the CDR3 DNA reads TGTGCCAGCAGCTTAGTCGGGGGCGCTCGGAATGAGCAGTTCTTC.

The V call is TRBV27, the J call TRBJ2-7, with D maybe TRBD2 (7 bases). This CDR3 region has 13 residues. V was shortened by 0 bases and J by 6 bases, with 9 bases between the two germline ends. CDR1 is MNHEY and CDR2 is SMNVEV in the germline V gene (reference sequence). This chain's CDR3 is CASSLSRGREQYF. The CDR3 DNA reads as TGTGCCAGCAGTTTATCGCGGGGGCGCGAGCAGTACTTC.

This clonotype was seen a handful of times. The rearrangement joins TRBV4-3 to TRBJ1-2; 7 bases align to TRBD1. This CDR3 has 14 residues. The ends lost 0 bases at V and 4 bases at J; junction bases unmatched: 2. CDR1 is LGHNA and CDR2 is YSLEER in the germline V gene. The CDR3 DNA follows: TGCGCCAGCAGCCAAGATAGGACAGGCTATGGCTACACCTTC. It codes for CASSQDRTGYGYTF.

The rearrangement links TRBV12-3 or TRBV12-4 to TRBJ2-7; no reliable D call. V lost 5 bases and J lost 5, with 10 bases in between. The CDR3 consists of 12 residues. The CDR3 region has the DNA TGTGCCAGCAGTCCCCTTGGGCACGAGCAGTACTTC. This sequence encodes CASSPLGHEQYF.

The chain joins TRBV20-1 to TRBJ2-7; 7 nucleotides line up with TRBD1. V shed 6 bases and J 5 bases; nucleotides not matched to a gene: 10. The CDR3 runs to 13 residues. In germline, CDR1 is DFQATT, CDR2 SNEGSKA (reference sequence). The CDR3 region is CSAIGTVFHEQYF. CDR3 in DNA: TGCAGTGCCATCGGGACAGTATTCCACGAGCAGTACTTC.

This chain joins TRBV28 and TRBJ2-7; D is uncertain. There are 11 residues in the CDR3. CDR1 MDHEN and CDR2 SYDVKM come from the germline V gene. Deletions cut 4 bases from V and 4 bases from J, with 5 bases between. The CDR3 sequence: CASSWRYEQYF. The CDR3 nucleotides are TGTGCCAGCAGTTGGAGATACGAGCAGTACTTC.

The chain combines TRBV9 with TRBJ2-5; D is unclear. This CDR3 has 14 residues. V lost 3 bases and J 2 bases, leaving 11 bases between the germline ends. The germline V gene has CDR1 SGDLS and CDR2 YYNGEE. Here the CDR3 DNA reads TGTGCCAGCAGCGGGAAGACGGAGCAAGAGACCCAGTACTTC. Encoded protein: CASSGKTEQETQYF.

The V gene is TRBV12-3 or TRBV12-4, the J gene TRBJ1-2; a weak D match, TRBD1 (6 bases). Trimming shortened V by 1 base and J by 4 bases, and 13 bases separated the two germline ends. This CDR3 has 15 amino acids. CDR3 protein: CASSLEGDLLYGYTF. The CDR3 DNA reads TGTGCCAGCAGTTTAGAGGGGGACCTTCTCTATGGCTACACCTTC.

V usage is TRBV12-3 or TRBV12-4 and J usage is TRBJ1-1, with unresolved D. Trimming stripped 6 bases from V and 3 bases from J, with 11 bases between. The CDR3 extends over 13 amino acids. CDR3 DNA: TGTGCCAGCAGCCAGGTCGTGGACACTGAAGCTTTCTTT. Translated, it gives CASSQVVDTEAFF.

V usage is TRBV12-3 or TRBV12-4 and J usage is TRBJ2-3; D ambiguous. The ends were cut back, 6 bases at V and 6 bases at J, with 16 bases in the middle. The CDR3 loop spans 14 amino acids. CDR3 protein: CASSKDLYGDTQYF. The CDR3 nucleotides read TGTGCCAGCAGCAAAGACTTGTATGGTGATACGCAGTATTTT.

The J gene is TRBJ2-7, the V gene TRBV29-1; tentatively, D is TRBD1 (5 bases). V was trimmed by 0 bases and J by 7 bases, leaving 25 bases between them. Germline V gene lookup returns CDR1 SQVTM and CDR2 ANQGSEA. The CDR3 sequence is 17 residues long. In DNA form, the CDR3 reads TGCAGCGTTGAAGAGTTCGGACACCGAGTATCCTACAATGAGCAGTACTTC. It encodes CSVEEFGHRVSYNEQYF.